The clone carrying this T cell receptor (beta chain) came up a few times. The data were obtained in a study of shared clonotypes between healthy human individuals. The CDR3 is made up of 13 amino acids. The V end was cut by 1 base, the J end by 5 bases, with 8 bases between. Germline CDR1 reads LGHNA; CDR2 reads YNFKEQ. Assay used: immunoSEQ multiplex PCR; TCRdb lists only in-frame clones, some missing. Of 2 million to 2.5 million clones in the sample, more than 85% are singletons; the top ten hold about 0.41%. The sequence came from a man aged 18 to 30 in good health. Some clones in this sample may be carry-over from other donors' samples. V gene TRBV4-2 combines with J gene TRBJ1-1; D call uncertain. The sequencing input was naive CD4+ T cells from PBMCs. As for subset: CD45RA+ positively selected. For the CDR3, the DNA is TGTGCCAGCAGCCAAGCAAGGGCGACTGAAGCTTTCTTT. Its translation is CASSQARATEAFF.